Below, 13 T cell receptor beta chains from the same sample are listed, as sequenced in a study of T cell changes during pregnancy in multiple sclerosis. This table comes from immunoSEQ multiplex PCR, and its TCRdb copy is limited to in-frame clones, with some not included. The sample comprises about 80,000 clones, approximately 94% of which are singletons, and roughly 0.21% rests with the top ten. Sequencing used CD4+ T cells from peripheral blood mononuclear cells, obtained before pregnancy. The receptors were gathered from a female donor with multiple sclerosis, enrolled in a pregnancy study.

The rearrangement joins TRBV29-1 to TRBJ2-7; 8 bases line up with TRBD2. V shed 4 bases, J shed 6 bases, and the junction held 8 bases outside the gene matches. The germline V gene encodes CDR1 SQVTM and CDR2 ANQGSEA. This CDR3 comprises 13 residues. CDR3 protein: CSVVGGGNGEQYF. CDR3 nucleotide sequence: TGCAGCGTTGTGGGCGGGGGGAATGGCGAGCAGTACTTC.

This clone came up once. V is TRBV7-9 and J is TRBJ2-1, with 10 positions matching TRBD2. Germline CDR1 and CDR2: SEHNR and FQNEAQ (reference sequence). The length of the CDR3 is 15 residues. Trimming at V came to 2 bases and at J to 6 bases, leaving 4 bases not matched to a gene. This chain's CDR3 is CASSLRLAGSNEQFF. CDR3 nucleotide sequence: TGTGCCAGCAGCTTAAGACTAGCGGGTTCCAATGAGCAGTTCTTC.

This sequence joins TRBV28 and TRBJ1-3; 7 nucleotides agree with TRBD1. Germline V gene data show CDR1 as MDHEN and CDR2 as SYDVKM. The CDR3 runs to 14 residues. V was pared by 7 bases and J by 0 bases, with 3 bases of the junction left unmatched. The CDR3 region is CASNQGGSGNTIYF. The CDR3 DNA reads as TGTGCCAGCAACCAGGGGGGCTCTGGAAACACCATATATTTT.

This chain joins TRBV2 and TRBJ2-7; 8 nucleotides align to TRBD1. Germline CDR1 reads SNHLY; CDR2 reads FYNNEI. The length of the CDR3 is 14 residues. The J segment lost 6 bases and the V segment lost 0 bases, leaving 4 bases of the junction unmatched. The CDR3 nucleotides are TGTGCCAGCAGTGAAGCCGGACAGGGAACCGAGCAGTACTTC. This sequence encodes CASSEAGQGTEQYF.

The rearrangement links TRBV4-1 to TRBJ1-2, with 7 bases identical to TRBD1. Trimming at V came to 5 bases and at J to 7 bases, leaving 13 bases not matched to a gene. The germline V gene has CDR1 MGHRA and CDR2 YSYEKL. The length of the CDR3 is 15 residues. The CDR3 spells CASSSTPGGNRGYTF. The CDR3, as DNA: TGCGCCAGCAGCTCCACCCCAGGGGGAAATCGTGGCTACACCTTC.

The chain recombines TRBV7-9 with TRBJ2-2; D remains unclear. V was cut by 6 bases and J by 7 bases, with 9 bases left in between. From germline, CDR1 is SEHNR and CDR2 FQNEAQ (reference sequence). The CDR3 length is 12 residues. CDR3 amino acids: CASSYPSGELFF. The CDR3 DNA sequence: TGTGCCAGCAGTTACCCCAGCGGGGAGCTGTTTTTT.

This chain uses TRBV4-1 with TRBJ2-4; 8 bases agree with TRBD2. J gave up 6 bases and V 4 bases, and 11 bases lay outside the gene matches. CDR1 is MGHRA and CDR2 is YSYEKL in the germline V gene. This CDR3 contains 16 residues. CDR3 DNA sequence: TGCGCCAGCAGCCGAGAAGCGGGGGCGGTTTTAAACATTCAGTACTTC. Protein sequence: CASSREAGAVLNIQYF.

The V call is TRBV27, the J call TRBJ1-2; no clear D gene. V was pared by 3 bases and J by 1 base, with 6 bases between. CDR1 is MNHEY and CDR2 is SMNVEV in the germline V gene (reference sequence). This CDR3 spans 13 amino acids. CDR3 nucleotides: TGTGCCAGCAGTTTCCGTCTTAACTATGGCTACACCTTC. Protein: CASSFRLNYGYTF.

This chain's CDR3 is CASSQDLDRGIPGAFF. The CDR3, as DNA: TGCGCCAGCAGCCAAGACTTGGACAGGGGGATACCTGGAGCTTTCTTT. The chain uses TRBV4-1 and TRBJ1-1; TRBD1 matches at 10 bases. From germline, CDR1 is MGHRA and CDR2 YSYEKL. V was pared by 0 bases and J by 10 bases, with 11 bases of the junction left unmatched. This CDR3 region has 16 residues.

The chain couples TRBV7-9 to TRBJ1-1, with a tentative D call TRBD1 (5 bases). The ends were cut back, 5 bases at V and 1 base at J, with 8 bases in the middle. Germline V gene sequence: CDR1 SEHNR, CDR2 FQNEAQ (reference sequence). The CDR3 sequence is 13 residues long. The CDR3 DNA reads TGTGCCAGCAGCCTCGGACAGAACACTGAAGCTTTCTTT. Translation: CASSLGQNTEAFF. Complete variable domain (other parts from reference TRBV7-9 and TRBJ1-1): DTGVSQNPRHKITKRGQNVTFRCDPISEHNRLYWYRQTLGQGPEFLTYFQNEAQLEKSRLLSDRFSAERPKGSFSTLEIQRTEQGDSAMYLCASSLGQNTEAFFGQGTRLTVV.

The chain couples TRBV10-2 to TRBJ2-5, with 9 bases that match TRBD2. Losses at the gene ends were 5 bases for V and 2 bases for J; bases not matched to a gene: 3. The CDR3 extends over 14 amino acids. Germline V CDR1 and CDR2: WSHSY, SAAADI. CDR3 nucleotide sequence: TGCGCCAGCAGTACGGGACTAGCACAAGAGACCCAGTACTTC. Amino acid sequence: CASSTGLAQETQYF.

This chain links TRBV2 with TRBJ1-1; D unresolved. V gave up 7 bases and J gave up 3 bases, with 18 bases separating them. Germline CDR1 SNHLY, CDR2 FYNNEI. This CDR3 is 15 amino acids long. The CDR3 spells CASITREWGDTEAFF. In nucleotides, the CDR3 is TGTGCCAGCATTACACGGGAATGGGGTGACACTGAAGCTTTCTTT.

The V call is TRBV19, the J call TRBJ2-2; tentative D call: TRBD1 (6 bases). V was trimmed by 5 bases and J by 5 bases, leaving 18 bases between them. This CDR3 has 16 amino acids. Germline CDR1 LNHDA, CDR2 SQIVND (reference sequence). The CDR3 bases are TGTGCCAGTAGTTCTTACTCGGGACAACCAACCGGGGAGCTGTTTTTT. It yields the protein CASSSYSGQPTGELFF.